These T cell receptor beta chains were read from a single sample in a study of T cells in Graves' hyperthyroidism and ophthalmopathy. MiXCR, applied by TCRdb to the multiplex PCR reads, yields one record per CDR3 protein. Here the sample spans about 640,000 distinct CDR3 sequences, around 20% being singletons. The sequenced material came from blood. The receptors shown here come from a man aged 25-45 years with Graves' ophthalmopathy. Each CDR3 is given with its conserved first and last residue. The D gene is left open where the match is weak. Clone size appears in some rows only: once, few, many, or a class for an expanded clone.

cdr3_aa: CASSRTAARGSGANVLTF
cdr3_nt: TGTGCCAGTAGTCGGACAGCGGCGAGGGGGAGTGGGGCCAACGTCCTGACTTTC
clone_size: few
v_call: TRBV19
j_call: TRBJ2-6
d_call: -

cdr3_aa: CSARRLAGKEGAKNIQYF
cdr3_nt: TGCAGTGCTAGAAGGCTAGCGGGAAAAGAGGGGGCCAAAAACATTCAGTACTTC
clone_size: -
v_call: TRBV20-1
j_call: TRBJ2-4
d_call: TRBD2

cdr3_aa: CSASMRRSYNSPLHF
cdr3_nt: TGCAGTGCTAGTATGCGCCGCTCCTATAATTCACCCCTCCACTTT
clone_size: many
v_call: TRBV20-1
j_call: TRBJ1-6
d_call: -

cdr3_aa: CASSQVWGVNSPLHF
cdr3_nt: TGTGCCAGCAGCCAAGTTTGGGGGGTTAATTCACCCCTCCACTTT
clone_size: -
v_call: TRBV14
j_call: TRBJ1-6
d_call: -

cdr3_aa: CASSILLTGELFF
cdr3_nt: TGTGCCAGTAGTATTTTATTGACCGGGGAGCTGTTTTTT
clone_size: -
v_call: TRBV19
j_call: TRBJ2-2
d_call: -

cdr3_aa: CSPIRTGLLRSPLHF
cdr3_nt: TGCAGTCCGATTAGGACAGGGCTTTTGCGGTCACCCCTCCACTTT
clone_size: few
v_call: TRBV20-1
j_call: TRBJ1-6
d_call: TRBD1

cdr3_aa: CASTLRQGQETQYF
cdr3_nt: TGTGCCAGCACCTTAAGGCAGGGGCAAGAGACCCAGTACTTC
clone_size: -
v_call: TRBV6-1
j_call: TRBJ2-5
d_call: -

cdr3_aa: CATGTGGRETQYF
cdr3_nt: TGTGCCACCGGGACAGGGGGCAGAGAGACCCAGTACTTC
clone_size: many
v_call: TRBV24-1
j_call: TRBJ2-5
d_call: TRBD1

cdr3_aa: CASSEGPGQGAETQYF
cdr3_nt: TGTGCCAGCAGTGAGGGTCCGGGACAGGGGGCTGAGACCCAGTACTTC
clone_size: many
v_call: TRBV2
j_call: TRBJ2-5
d_call: TRBD1

cdr3_aa: CASSSDNYGYTF
cdr3_nt: TGTGCCAGCAGTTCGGACAACTATGGCTACACCTTC
clone_size: many
v_call: TRBV2
j_call: TRBJ1-2
d_call: -

cdr3_aa: CASSLNSCNEQFF
cdr3_nt: TGTGCCAGCAGTTTAAACAGTTGCAATGAGCAGTTCTTC
clone_size: -
v_call: TRBV27
j_call: TRBJ2-1
d_call: -

cdr3_aa: CASTSGNNEQFF
cdr3_nt: TGTGCCAGCACCTCGGGGAACAATGAGCAGTTCTTC
clone_size: once
v_call: TRBV27
j_call: TRBJ2-1
d_call: -

cdr3_aa: CASSYSGPGRRTDTQYF
cdr3_nt: TGTGCCAGCAGTTACTCTGGCCCAGGGCGTCGCACAGATACGCAGTATTTT
clone_size: -
v_call: TRBV6-5
j_call: TRBJ2-3
d_call: -

cdr3_aa: CASSFKGLAGWEGTDTQYF
cdr3_nt: TGTGCCAGCAGCTTCAAGGGACTAGCGGGATGGGAGGGAACAGATACGCAGTATTTT
clone_size: few
v_call: TRBV3-1
j_call: TRBJ2-3
d_call: TRBD2

cdr3_aa: CASRQPGRAGGETQYF
cdr3_nt: TGTGCCAGCAGGCAGCCGGGACGGGCGGGAGGAGAGACCCAGTACTTC
clone_size: -
v_call: TRBV11-2
j_call: TRBJ2-5
d_call: TRBD2

cdr3_aa: CASSLAVGGHEFF
cdr3_nt: TGTGCCAGCAGTTTAGCAGTAGGGGGACACGAGTTCTTC
clone_size: -
v_call: TRBV27
j_call: TRBJ2-1
d_call: -

cdr3_aa: CASSPATSGLYGFSYEQYF
cdr3_nt: TGTGCCAGCAGTCCAGCGACTAGCGGACTCTACGGGTTTTCCTACGAGCAGTACTTC
clone_size: -
v_call: TRBV28
j_call: TRBJ2-7
d_call: TRBD2

cdr3_aa: CASSQDPWETQYF
cdr3_nt: TGTGCCAGCAGCCAAGATCCGTGGGAGACCCAGTACTTC
clone_size: -
v_call: TRBV14
j_call: TRBJ2-5
d_call: -

cdr3_aa: CASSRVRYEQYF
cdr3_nt: TGTGCCAGCAGTCGTGTGAGGTACGAGCAGTACTTC
clone_size: few
v_call: TRBV28
j_call: TRBJ2-7
d_call: -

cdr3_aa: CASNTPGQNYGYTF
cdr3_nt: TGTGCCAGTAATACACCGGGACAGAACTATGGCTACACCTTC
clone_size: few
v_call: TRBV19
j_call: TRBJ1-2
d_call: TRBD1

cdr3_aa: CSTGGGAVDTEAFF
cdr3_nt: TGCAGCACAGGAGGGGGGGCGGTGGACACTGAAGCTTTCTTT
clone_size: many
v_call: TRBV29-1
j_call: TRBJ1-1
d_call: -

cdr3_aa: CAISGFGTGNTIYF
cdr3_nt: TGTGCCATCAGTGGATTCGGCACTGGAAACACCATATATTTT
clone_size: -
v_call: TRBV10-3
j_call: TRBJ1-3
d_call: -

cdr3_aa: CASSYQGASLNEQFF
cdr3_nt: TGTGCCAGCAGTTACCAGGGGGCGAGTTTGAATGAGCAGTTCTTC
clone_size: once
v_call: TRBV6-5
j_call: TRBJ2-1
d_call: TRBD1

cdr3_aa: CATSDGLAGGPKTGELFF
cdr3_nt: TGTGCCACCAGCGACGGACTAGCGGGAGGGCCGAAGACCGGGGAGCTGTTTTTT
clone_size: few
v_call: TRBV24-1
j_call: TRBJ2-2
d_call: TRBD2

cdr3_aa: CASSQGLAARTYEQYF
cdr3_nt: TGTGCCAGCAGCCAGGGACTAGCCGCAAGAACCTACGAGCAGTACTTC
clone_size: many
v_call: TRBV11-2
j_call: TRBJ2-7
d_call: TRBD2

cdr3_aa: CASSPPGVRDEQFF
cdr3_nt: TGTGCCAGCAGTCCCCCAGGGGTGAGGGATGAGCAGTTCTTC
clone_size: -
v_call: TRBV6-2/TRBV6-3
j_call: TRBJ2-1
d_call: -

cdr3_aa: CASRKGTSSNYGYTF
cdr3_nt: TGTGCCAGCAGGAAGGGGACCAGCTCTAACTATGGCTACACCTTC
clone_size: -
v_call: TRBV3-1
j_call: TRBJ1-2
d_call: -

cdr3_aa: CASSAQLAGGPADTQYF
cdr3_nt: TGTGCCAGCAGCGCACAACTAGCGGGAGGGCCGGCAGATACGCAGTATTTT
clone_size: many
v_call: TRBV7-2
j_call: TRBJ2-3
d_call: TRBD2

cdr3_aa: CASSFGTVGEKLFF
cdr3_nt: TGTGCCAGCTCATTCGGGACAGTCGGGGAAAAACTGTTTTTT
clone_size: many
v_call: TRBV18
j_call: TRBJ1-4
d_call: TRBD1